The clone carrying this T cell receptor beta chain occurred many times. What it recognizes is unknown. This record belongs to a study of T cells in Graves' hyperthyroidism and ophthalmopathy. Study-wide results and limits: The majority of expanded thyroid clonotypes above 0.001 also appeared in blood.

What was amplified from RNA transcripts were TCR beta CDR3 regions. The HTBI primer set was used in a first-round RT-PCR of the TCR CDR3. TCRdb re-called the multiplex PCR reads through MiXCR, storing one row per CDR3 protein. The top ten clones hold under 8% of a sample with hundreds of thousands of distinct CDR3 sequences, 40% to 55% of them seen once. Germline assignment: CDR1 LNHDA and CDR2 SQIVND (reference sequence). This CDR3 contains 14 residues. Trimming took off 4 bases at V and 3 bases at J, with 10 bases between the two ends. The chain couples TRBV19 to TRBJ1-5; D perhaps matches TRBD1 (5 bases). The sequencing sample was made of peripheral blood or thyroid tissue (not recorded which). The clonotype was recovered from an adult man with Graves' disease, either hyperthyroidism or ophthalmopathy (not recorded which). The CDR3 sequence: CASSRGRINQPQHF. For the CDR3, the DNA is TGTGCCAGTAGTAGGGGACGGATCAATCAGCCCCAGCATTTT.